This TCR beta chain is from a study of shared clonotypes between healthy human individuals. Study summary: Used for every donor were three CD4 naive, three CD4 memory, two CD8 naive and one CD8 memory plate.

The CDR3 consists of 14 residues. Looked up from germline, CDR1 is SGHRS and CDR2 is YFSETQ. Trimming shortened V by 1 base and J by 0 bases, and 8 bases separated the two germline ends. Adult donors, all healthy and HIV-negative, had no recent acute infections or vaccinations. DNA at roughly 0.2 ug, about 30,000 T cell genomes, went into sorted-subset replicate PCRs. Generated by immunoSEQ multiplex PCR, the TCRdb table keeps only in-frame clones and is missing some. The sample carries just over 2,000,000 clones, around 95% recorded once. Of note for this clone: Its antigen is currently unknown.

General study findings and limits: Clonotypes that were shared across a few donors made up approximately 5.1% of naive CD4 clonotypes.

J is TRBJ2-7 and V is TRBV5-1; D is perhaps TRBD1 (6 bases). The sequenced sample was naive CD4+ T cells sorted from blood. The subset denotes: CD45RA+ positively selected. The origin of this receptor is a man between 18 and 29 years old in good health. CDR3 coding DNA: TGCGCCAGCAGCTTGCGACAGGACTCCTACGAGCAGTACTTC. This codes for CASSLRQDSYEQYF.